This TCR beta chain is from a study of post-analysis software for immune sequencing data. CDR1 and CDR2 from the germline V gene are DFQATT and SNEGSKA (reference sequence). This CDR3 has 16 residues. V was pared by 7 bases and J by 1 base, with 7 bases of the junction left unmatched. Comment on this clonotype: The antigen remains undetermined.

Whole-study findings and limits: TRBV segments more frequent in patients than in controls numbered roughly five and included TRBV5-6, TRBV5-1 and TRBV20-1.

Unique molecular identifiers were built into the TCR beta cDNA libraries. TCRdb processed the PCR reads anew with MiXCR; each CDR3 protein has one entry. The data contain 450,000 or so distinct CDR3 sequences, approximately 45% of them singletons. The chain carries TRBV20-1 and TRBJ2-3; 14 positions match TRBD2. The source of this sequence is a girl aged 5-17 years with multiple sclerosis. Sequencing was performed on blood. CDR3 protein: CSGLAGGPIRTDTQYF. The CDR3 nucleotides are TGCAGTGGACTAGCGGGAGGGCCCATCCGCACAGATACGCAGTATTTT.